This T cell receptor beta chain was recorded in a study of blood T cell repertoires in COVID-19. The wider study: Some COVID-19 samples were acute and others convalescent; all came from the United States, Italy and Spain. Sources were T cells, B-cell-depleted T cells, or PBMCs; the material itself was cDNA or gDNA.

The germline V gene has CDR1 PRHDT and CDR2 FYEKMQ (reference sequence). Trimming cost V 5 bases and J 1 base; bases outside gene matches: 12. The CDR3 runs to 17 residues. Per the original data handling: Counts of nucleated cells, estimated from reference gene primer amplification, were obtained. Libraries were prepared by immunoSEQ multiplex PCR; TCRdb keeps only in-frame clonotypes and omits some of them. The V and J calls and the clone size are those of that table, but D and trimming were determined from the DNA. Of approximately 80,000 clones in the sample, about 85% were seen once. V is TRBV13 and J is TRBJ2-7, with TRBD2 identical over 9 bases. The sequence was collected from a human donor in a cohort sampled during active COVID-19. Sequencing was carried out using peripheral blood. The CDR3: CASSREATSGHSYEQYF. The CDR3 DNA reads TGTGCCAGCAGCCGTGAGGCAACTAGCGGGCATTCCTACGAGCAGTACTTC.